This is a list of T cell receptor beta chains from one sample in a study of vaccination and CD4 T cells after COVID-19. These receptors lack a known antigen. One entry per CDR3 protein, called by TCRdb with MiXCR from the PCR reads. This table holds approximately 20,000 distinct CDR3 sequences, 20% to 25% found once. Sample: cultured CD4+ T cells from blood. These TCRs come from a human donor with COVID-19. The CDR3 runs from the conserved cysteine through the conserved F or W. A D gene is named only where the DNA matches it firmly. Size is stated for part of the rows, as once, few or many counts, or as a class when the clone is expanded.

V gene	J gene	clone size	D gene	CDR3 protein	CDR3 DNA
TRBV6-2/TRBV6-3	TRBJ1-2	few	TRBD1	CASSQDRDFHGYTF	TGTGCCAGCAGCCAGGACAGGGATTTTCATGGCTACACCTTC
TRBV5-4	TRBJ2-5	.	.	CASSLEGRRETQYF	TGTGCCAGCAGCTTGGAGGGGAGGAGAGAGACCCAGTACTTC
TRBV11-2	TRBJ1-4	few	TRBD1	CASSLGTGEEKLFF	TGTGCCAGCAGCTTAGGGACAGGTGAAGAAAAACTGTTTTTT
TRBV7-3	TRBJ2-7	.	.	CASSFRDSRDEQYF	TGTGCCAGCAGCTTCCGGGATTCGAGGGACGAGCAGTACTTC
TRBV4-3	TRBJ1-1	few	.	CASSRWTENTEAFF	TGCGCCAGCAGTAGATGGACGGAGAACACTGAAGCTTTCTTT
TRBV20-1	TRBJ2-1	.	TRBD1	CSASAGQGVHEQFF	TGCAGTGCTTCGGCGGGACAGGGTGTCCATGAGCAGTTCTTC
TRBV7-8	TRBJ1-5	medium-sized	.	CASSRERQRDQPQHF	TGTGCCAGCAGCCGCGAAAGGCAGAGGGATCAGCCCCAGCATTTT
TRBV7-6	TRBJ1-1	.	.	CASSLRAATEAFF	TGTGCCAGCAGCTTAAGGGCCGCAACTGAAGCTTTCTTT
TRBV6-2/TRBV6-3	TRBJ1-4	.	.	CASSYSGATNEKLFF	TGTGCCAGCAGTTACTCGGGGGCTACTAATGAAAAACTGTTTTTT
TRBV2	TRBJ2-5	.	.	CASSDSRGEKETQYF	TGTGCCAGCAGTGATAGCAGAGGGGAGAAAGAGACCCAGTACTTC
TRBV12-3/TRBV12-4	TRBJ2-7	.	TRBD1	CASSLNSQGFGEQYF	TGTGCCAGCAGTCTAAATTCACAGGGGTTTGGCGAGCAGTACTTC
TRBV5-4	TRBJ1-6	.	.	CASSRDTYSPLHF	TGTGCCAGTTCCAGGGATACATATTCACCCCTCCACTTT
TRBV20-1	TRBJ2-1	.	.	CSARDPWAEGNEQFF	TGCAGTGCTAGAGATCCATGGGCCGAGGGAAATGAGCAGTTCTTC
TRBV3-1	TRBJ1-5	.	.	CASSPGQRGNQPQHF	TGTGCCAGCAGCCCGGGCCAGCGTGGCAATCAGCCCCAGCATTTT
TRBV6-2/TRBV6-3	TRBJ1-5	few	.	CASSYSARLGSNQPQHF	TGTGCCAGCAGTTACTCGGCCAGGTTGGGGAGCAATCAGCCCCAGCATTTT
TRBV6-5	TRBJ1-3	.	.	CASSFGRASGNTIYF	TGTGCCAGCAGTTTCGGACGGGCCTCTGGAAACACCATATATTTT
TRBV11-2	TRBJ2-7	.	TRBD1	CASSYTTGQTHEQYF	TGTGCCAGCAGCTACACGACGGGACAGACCCACGAGCAGTACTTC
TRBV7-6	TRBJ1-2	.	.	CASSLYGAAGDGYTF	TGTGCCAGCAGCTTATACGGGGCCGCGGGGGATGGCTACACCTTC
TRBV20-1	TRBJ1-2	.	TRBD1	CSASSGTGSGYGYTF	TGCAGTGCTAGTTCGGGGACAGGGTCGGGCTATGGCTACACCTTC
TRBV12-3/TRBV12-4	TRBJ1-1	few	.	CASSLGGGGTTEAFF	TGTGCCAGCAGTTTAGGGGGGGGAGGCACCACTGAAGCTTTCTTT
TRBV2	TRBJ2-7	few	.	CASRRDRGGGYEQYF	TGTGCCAGCAGGAGAGACAGGGGAGGGGGCTACGAGCAGTACTTC
TRBV12-3/TRBV12-4	TRBJ1-5	few	.	CASSRTSGQPQHF	TGTGCCAGCAGCAGGACCAGCGGGCAGCCCCAGCATTTT
TRBV20-1	TRBJ2-5	.	TRBD2	CSVTPVAGAHPQETQYF	TGCAGTGTTACCCCGGTAGCGGGGGCCCATCCCCAAGAGACCCAGTACTTC
TRBV27	TRBJ2-1	few	.	CASRDGFNNEQFF	TGTGCCAGCAGGGACGGATTCAACAATGAGCAGTTCTTC
TRBV7-9	TRBJ1-3	.	.	CASSLGPGNTIYF	TGTGCCAGCAGCCTAGGGCCTGGGAACACCATATATTTT
TRBV19	TRBJ1-4	few	.	CASSIFPNGNEKLFF	TGTGCCAGTAGTATATTCCCAAACGGGAATGAAAAACTGTTTTTT
TRBV6-2/TRBV6-3	TRBJ1-1	medium-sized	.	CASSYLGITEAFF	TGTGCCAGCAGTTACCTGGGGATCACTGAAGCTTTCTTT
TRBV19	TRBJ1-2	.	.	CASSINSKGGYTF	TGTGCCAGTAGTATTAACTCCAAGGGTGGCTACACCTTC
TRBV20-1	TRBJ1-2	medium-sized	.	CSAASGAGYGYTF	TGCAGTGCTGCGTCGGGGGCCGGGTATGGCTACACCTTC
TRBV7-9	TRBJ2-6	.	TRBD1	CASSLEWTGLSGANVLTF	TGTGCCAGCAGCTTAGAATGGACAGGGCTCTCTGGGGCCAACGTCCTGACTTTC
TRBV19	TRBJ2-7	.	.	CASSTAQGSGEQYF	TGTGCCAGTAGTACCGCTCAGGGGAGCGGGGAGCAGTACTTC
TRBV20-1	TRBJ1-6	.	.	CSATDTDNPPLHF	TGCAGTGCCACGGACACAGATAATCCACCCCTCCACTTT
TRBV12-3/TRBV12-4	TRBJ2-2	few	.	CASSPMGGPTGELFF	TGTGCCAGCAGCCCCATGGGGGGCCCCACCGGGGAGCTGTTTTTT
TRBV5-6	TRBJ2-3	.	.	CASSPMITDTQYF	TGTGCCAGCAGCCCGATGATAACAGATACGCAGTATTTT
TRBV12-3/TRBV12-4	TRBJ2-7	.	.	CASSSHQTTGSSYEQYF	TGTGCCAGCAGTTCCCACCAAACGACAGGTAGCTCCTACGAGCAGTACTTC
TRBV7-2	TRBJ1-2	few	TRBD1	CASSLVRDRGLGYTF	TGTGCCAGCAGCTTAGTGCGGGACAGGGGGCTTGGCTACACCTTC
TRBV10-3	TRBJ1-1	.	.	CAISEALGTEAFF	TGTGCCATCAGTGAAGCCCTGGGCACTGAAGCTTTCTTT
TRBV5-6	TRBJ2-5	.	.	CASSLASTEETQYF	TGTGCCAGCAGCTTGGCCTCGACAGAAGAGACCCAGTACTTC
TRBV27	TRBJ2-7	few	TRBD2	CASSSPQTSGSYEQYF	TGTGCCAGCAGTTCACCCCAGACTAGCGGCTCCTACGAGCAGTACTTC
TRBV6-5	TRBJ1-3	.	.	CASSYFSRQSGNTIYF	TGTGCCAGCAGTTACTTCTCTCGACAGTCTGGAAACACCATATATTTT
TRBV27	TRBJ1-5	.	.	CASSKSGTSNQPQHF	TGTGCCAGCAGTAAATCCGGGACGTCCAATCAGCCCCAGCATTTT
TRBV5-5	TRBJ1-4	.	TRBD1	CASSSRTGFWEKLFF	TGTGCCAGCAGCTCTCGGACAGGGTTTTGGGAAAAACTGTTTTTT
TRBV2	TRBJ1-2	few	TRBD1	CASSEYVTGAGGYTF	TGTGCCAGCAGTGAATATGTAACAGGGGCGGGTGGCTACACCTTC
TRBV28	TRBJ1-6	few	.	CASSLGGRPLHF	TGTGCCAGCAGTTTAGGGGGGAGACCCCTCCACTTT
TRBV2	TRBJ2-5	.	TRBD1	CASSGASDRGLFDQETQYF	TGTGCCAGCAGCGGGGCGTCAGACAGGGGGCTTTTTGACCAAGAGACCCAGTACTTC
TRBV4-2	TRBJ2-5	.	TRBD2	CASSQEIGGATNVLQETQYF	TGTGCCAGCAGCCAAGAAATCGGGGGGGCGACAAACGTACTTCAAGAGACCCAGTACTTC